This TCR beta chain derives from a study of cytomegalovirus exposure and HLA in healthy donors. Overall study context: Across under 450 genotyped donors, around 82% landed in the Caucasian-associated ancestry cluster.

With 60 Vbeta and 13 Jbeta primers, the PCR was carried out. Assay used: immunoSEQ multiplex PCR; TCRdb lists only in-frame clones, some missing. Of roughly 190,000 clones in the sample, about 9% were seen once. J gave up 8 bases and V 0 bases, and 4 bases lay outside the gene matches. CDR3 length: 14 residues. CDR1 is SGHRS and CDR2 is YFSETQ in the germline V gene. Sequenced material: PBMCs. The chain links TRBV5-1 to TRBJ1-4; 7 bases align to TRBD1. This clonotype originated in a woman aged 30 to 39 in good health and CMV-seropositive. The CDR3 nucleotides are TGCGCCAGCAGCTTGGAGGGGGCGGGGGAAAAACTGTTTTTT. Protein product: CASSLEGAGEKLFF. The complete variable domain, with remaining parts taken from reference TRBV5-1 and TRBJ1-4, reads KAGVTQTPRYLIKTRGQQVTLSCSPISGHRSVSWYQQTPGQGLQFLFEYFSETQRNKGNFPGRFSGRQFSNSRSEMNVSTLELGDSALYLCASSLEGAGEKLFFGSGTQLSVL.